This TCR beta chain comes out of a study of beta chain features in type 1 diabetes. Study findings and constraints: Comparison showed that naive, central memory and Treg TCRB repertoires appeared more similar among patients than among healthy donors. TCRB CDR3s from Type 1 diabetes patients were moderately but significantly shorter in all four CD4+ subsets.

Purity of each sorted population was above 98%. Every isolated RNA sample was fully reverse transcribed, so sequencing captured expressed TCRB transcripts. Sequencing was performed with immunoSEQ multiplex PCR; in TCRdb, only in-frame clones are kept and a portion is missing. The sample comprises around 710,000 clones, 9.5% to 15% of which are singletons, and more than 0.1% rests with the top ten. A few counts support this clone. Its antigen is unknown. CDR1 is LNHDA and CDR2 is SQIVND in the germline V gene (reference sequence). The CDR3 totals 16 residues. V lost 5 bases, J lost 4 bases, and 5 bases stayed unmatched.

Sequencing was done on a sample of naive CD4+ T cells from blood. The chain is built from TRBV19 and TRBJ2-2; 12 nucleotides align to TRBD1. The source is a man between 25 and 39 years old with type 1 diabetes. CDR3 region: CASSPGTGGVTGELFF. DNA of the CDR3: TGTGCCAGTAGTCCCGGGACAGGGGGCGTCACCGGGGAGCTGTTTTTT. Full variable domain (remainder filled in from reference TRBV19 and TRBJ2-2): DGGITQSPKYLFRKEGQNVTLSCEQNLNHDAMYWYRQDPGQGLRLIYYSQIVNDFQKGDIAEGYSVSREKKESFPLTVTSAQKNPTAFYLCASSPGTGGVTGELFFGEGSRLTVL.